One and the same sample provided the 27 T cell receptor beta chains below, sequenced in a study of immune cell composition in non-small cell lung cancer. Method: immunoSEQ multiplex PCR; TCRdb's copy keeps in-frame clones and lacks some. This sample has more than 3,000 clones, with 70% to 85% found just once. The specimen sequenced was lung tumor tissue. These receptors came from a human donor with non-small cell lung cancer.

The CDR3 loop is CASSMAGGYTGELFF. CDR3 DNA sequence: TGTGCCAGTAGTATGGCGGGAGGCTACACCGGGGAGCTGTTTTTT. The J gene is TRBJ2-2, the V gene TRBV19, with 8 bases lining up with TRBD2. The V gene end was trimmed by 3 bases and the J gene end by 3 bases; junction bases not matched to a gene: 3. Germline V CDR1 and CDR2: LNHDA, SQIVND (reference sequence). The CDR3 contains 15 residues.

CDR3 in amino acids: CASRGMNTEAFF. The CDR3 DNA is TGTGCTTCCCGAGGAATGAACACTGAAGCTTTCTTT. This chain links TRBV4-2 with TRBJ1-1; D ambiguous. The CDR3 consists of 12 residues. The germline CDR1 and CDR2 sequences are LGHNA and YNFKEQ.

The CDR3 nucleotides read TGTGCCAGCAGGGCCACGGGGCCGGGAGGTCAGCCCCAGCATTTT. Residues: CASRATGPGGQPQHF. The chain couples TRBV6-1 to TRBJ1-5, with D perhaps matching TRBD1 (5 bases). The length of the CDR3 is 15 residues. V was cut by 6 bases and J by 6 bases, with 18 bases left in between. Per germline, CDR1 MNHNS and CDR2 SASEGT.

This chain uses TRBV28 with TRBJ1-1; 8 bases map to TRBD1. The CDR3 runs 14 residues. The V gene end was trimmed by 2 bases and the J gene end by 11 bases; junction bases not matched to a gene: 10. Germline CDR1 is MDHEN and CDR2 is SYDVKM. CDR3 DNA: TGTGCCAGCAGTTTAAGGGCAGGGGGCGTTCGGGCTTTCTTT. This sequence encodes CASSLRAGGVRAFF. The full variable domain, rest sourced from reference TRBV28 and TRBJ1-1, is DVKVTQSSRYLVKRTGEKVFLECVQDMDHENMFWYRQDPGLGLRLIYFSYDVKMKEKGDIPEGYSVSREKKERFSLILESASTNQTSMYLCASSLRAGGVRAFFGQGTRLTVV.

The V and J genes are TRBV30 and TRBJ1-5, with D perhaps matching TRBD1 (6 bases). V lost 1 base and J 4 bases, leaving 11 bases between the germline ends. Germline values: CDR1 GTSNPN, CDR2 SVGIG (reference sequence). The CDR3 is 14 amino acids. CDR3 sequence (DNA): TGTGCCTGGAGTGCCCGGGACAAAAATCAGCCCCAGCATTTT. It codes for CAWSARDKNQPQHF.

V gene TRBV16 combines with J gene TRBJ2-1; 7 bases line up with TRBD2. After removal of 0 bases from V and 7 bases from J, the junction contained 12 bases not matched to a gene. This CDR3 has 17 residues. Germline V gene data show CDR1 as KGHSY and CDR2 as FQNENV. CDR3 sequence reads: CASSQSAGQHLGNEQFF. DNA for the CDR3: TGTGCCAGCAGCCAATCAGCGGGGCAACACTTAGGGAATGAGCAGTTCTTC.

The V and J genes are TRBV5-1 and TRBJ1-5; D call uncertain. Looked up from germline, CDR1 is SGHRS and CDR2 is YFSETQ. The ends were cut back, 2 bases at V and 3 bases at J, with 12 bases in the middle. The CDR3 sequence is 15 residues long. In nucleotides, the CDR3 is TGCGCCAGCAGCTTTAGACTGAGGGTCAATCAGCCCCAGCATTTT. Amino acid sequence: CASSFRLRVNQPQHF.

J is TRBJ2-3 and V is TRBV4-2, with 14 bases fitting TRBD2. V lost 4 bases, J lost 1 base, and 1 base stayed unmatched. The length of the CDR3 is 16 residues. CDR1 is LGHNA and CDR2 is YNFKEQ in the germline V gene. The CDR3: CASSPGLAGGTDTQYF. DNA of the CDR3: TGTGCCAGCAGCCCGGGACTAGCGGGGGGCACAGATACGCAGTATTTT.

V gene TRBV7-8 combines with J gene TRBJ2-7; D is possibly TRBD2 (7 bases). Germline V gene sequence: CDR1 SGHVS, CDR2 FQNEAQ. Trimming stripped 1 base from V and 1 base from J, with 14 bases between. The CDR3 sequence is 16 residues long. The CDR3 region is CASSLGGGSASYEQYF. The CDR3 nucleotides read TGTGCCAGCAGCTTAGGGGGGGGCTCGGCTTCCTACGAGCAGTACTTC.

V gene TRBV6-6 combines with J gene TRBJ2-3; the match to TRBD2 covers 9 bases. Looked up from germline, CDR1 is MNHNY and CDR2 is SVGAGI (reference sequence). Unmatched junction bases numbered 3, after V lost 4 bases and J lost 4 bases. This CDR3 is 14 amino acids long. This CDR3 is CASSFGGRADTQYF. CDR3 sequence (DNA): TGTGCCAGCAGTTTTGGCGGGAGGGCAGATACGCAGTATTTT.

The chain links TRBV28 to TRBJ2-7, with TRBD2 identical over 7 bases. The germline CDR1 and CDR2 sequences are MDHEN and SYDVKM. The length of the CDR3 is 14 residues. The junction had 6 bases not matched to a gene; V was cut back by 6 bases and J by 1 base. The CDR3 bases are TGTGCCAGCAGGGGAGGGCCCGGGTCCTACGAGCAGTACTTC. This encodes CASRGGPGSYEQYF. The full variable domain, completed using reference TRBV28 and TRBJ2-7, is DVKVTQSSRYLVKRTGEKVFLECVQDMDHENMFWYRQDPGLGLRLIYFSYDVKMKEKGDIPEGYSVSREKKERFSLILESASTNQTSMYLCASRGGPGSYEQYFGPGTRLTVT.

The chain uses TRBV27 and TRBJ2-7, with D maybe TRBD1 (5 bases). The CDR3 is made up of 15 amino acids. V lost 5 bases and J 1 base, leaving 15 bases between the germline ends. Germline V gene sequence: CDR1 MNHEY, CDR2 SMNVEV (reference sequence). The CDR3 loop is CASSPSSRGSYEQYF. The DNA for the CDR3 is TGTGCCAGCAGTCCCTCATCAAGGGGATCCTACGAGCAGTACTTC.

The rearrangement links TRBV6-5 to TRBJ2-1; D may be TRBD2 (5 bases). CDR1 is MNHEY and CDR2 is SVGAGI in the germline V gene. The V end lost 5 bases, the J end lost 7 bases, and 9 bases lay between the germline ends. The CDR3 sequence is 12 residues long. The CDR3 sequence: CASSPGENEQFF. In DNA form, the CDR3 reads TGTGCCAGCAGTCCTGGGGAGAATGAGCAGTTCTTC.

The rearrangement uses TRBV7-3 and TRBJ2-3; TRBD1 matches at 10 bases. The CDR3 is 15 amino acids. Unmatched junction bases numbered 4, after V lost 4 bases and J lost 3 bases. Germline lookup yields CDR1 SGHTA and CDR2 FQGTGA. DNA of the CDR3: TGTGCCAGCAGCTCGGGACAGGGGAGGACAGATACGCAGTATTTT. It encodes CASSSGQGRTDTQYF.

The chain links TRBV5-1 to TRBJ2-3; D unresolved. The CDR3 runs 12 residues. Trimming left V 5 bases short and J 0 bases short, with 4 bases between. Germline CDR1 reads SGHRS; CDR2 reads YFSETQ. CDR3 sequence: CASRQSTDTQYF. The CDR3 DNA follows: TGCGCCAGCAGACAGAGCACAGATACGCAGTATTTT. The full variable domain, completed using reference TRBV5-1 and TRBJ2-3, is KAGVTQTPRYLIKTRGQQVTLSCSPISGHRSVSWYQQTPGQGLQFLFEYFSETQRNKGNFPGRFSGRQFSNSRSEMNVSTLELGDSALYLCASRQSTDTQYFGPGTRLTVL.

V usage is TRBV2 and J usage is TRBJ2-1; D call uncertain. Germline CDR1 and CDR2: SNHLY and FYNNEI. The CDR3 is made up of 12 amino acids. The germline V and J ends were trimmed by 6 bases and 5 bases, with 8 bases remaining between them. CDR3 in DNA: TGTGCCAGCAGAGACAATAACAATGAGCAGTTCTTC. It specifies CASRDNNNEQFF.

CDR3 coding DNA: TGTGCCATAAACCCCCGGGGTTCAGGGGACAGAAGCTCTGGGGCCAACGTCCTGACTTTC. Translation gives CAINPRGSGDRSSGANVLTF. The V gene is TRBV10-3, the J gene TRBJ2-6; TRBD1 matches 7 bases. The CDR3 runs 20 residues. J gave up 0 bases and V 9 bases, and 20 bases lay outside the gene matches. From germline, CDR1 is ENHRY and CDR2 SYGVKD.

The chain uses TRBV30 and TRBJ1-6; D not certain. This CDR3 is 15 amino acids long. Germline assignment: CDR1 GTSNPN and CDR2 SVGIG (reference sequence). Trimming shortened V by 2 bases and J by 7 bases, and 15 bases separated the two germline ends. The CDR3 coding sequence is TGTGCCTGGAGTCCCTCCGGGATTGGGAATTCACCCCTCCACTTT. It encodes CAWSPSGIGNSPLHF.

This chain joins TRBV10-1 and TRBJ2-7, with D possibly TRBD2 on 6 matching bases. The V end was cut by 6 bases, the J end by 2 bases, with 11 bases between. Germline V gene lookup returns CDR1 WNHNN and CDR2 SYGVQD (reference sequence). This CDR3 comprises 13 residues. The CDR3 coding sequence is TGCGCCAGCAGCGGGACTCTCCCCTACGAGCAGTACTTC. This gives the protein CASSGTLPYEQYF.

The V call is TRBV28, the J call TRBJ1-1, with 11 bases identical to TRBD1. The CDR3 totals 14 residues. V lost 5 bases and J lost 5; bases outside the gene matches: 4. CDR1 and CDR2 from the germline V gene are MDHEN and SYDVKM. CDR3 in amino acids: CASSRDRGRTEAFF. In DNA, the CDR3 is TGTGCCAGCAGTCGGGACAGGGGGAGGACTGAAGCTTTCTTT.

The genes are TRBV7-8 and TRBJ2-7; tentatively, D is TRBD1 (6 bases). Germline assignment: CDR1 SGHVS and CDR2 FQNEAQ. The V and J ends lost 5 bases and 2 bases respectively, with 16 bases between them. CDR3 length equals 15 residues. Here the CDR3 reads CASSQSATGAYEQYF. The CDR3 coding sequence is TGTGCCAGCAGCCAAAGTGCGACAGGAGCCTACGAGCAGTACTTC. Together with reference TRBV7-8 and TRBJ2-7, the CDR3 gives the full variable domain: GAGVSQSPRYKVAKRGQDVALRCDPISGHVSLFWYQQALGQGPEFLTYFQNEAQLDKSGLPSDRFFAERPEGSVSTLKIQRTQQEDSAVYLCASSQSATGAYEQYFGPGTRLTVT.

A remark on this clone: This sample includes further DNA sequences coding for the same CDR3. The genes are TRBV30 and TRBJ2-7; D remains unclear. The length of the CDR3 is 13 residues. The germline CDR1 and CDR2 sequences are GTSNPN and SVGIG (reference sequence). With 0 bases removed from V and 6 bases from J, the gap between germline ends came to 12 bases. This chain's CDR3 is CAWSVLGPGEQYF. CDR3 DNA: TGTGCCTGGAGTGTACTTGGCCCGGGCGAGCAGTACTTC. The variable domain in full, with the rest retrieved from reference TRBV30 and TRBJ2-7, is SQTIHQWPATLVQPVGSPLSLECTVEGTSNPNLYWYRQAAGRGLQLLFYSVGIGQISSEVPQNLSASRPQDRQFILSSKKLLLSDSGFYLCAWSVLGPGEQYFGPGTRLTVT.

The V call is TRBV28, the J call TRBJ1-2, with TRBD1 matching over 7 bases. V shed 5 bases and J 6 bases; nucleotides not matched to a gene: 18. There are 17 residues in the CDR3. Germline CDR1 MDHEN, CDR2 SYDVKM. Here the CDR3 DNA reads TGTGCCAGCAGTCACCAGATACAGGGGATGCCGAGGGATGGCTACACCTTC. Translated, it gives CASSHQIQGMPRDGYTF.

By frequency in the sample, this clone is large. In the same sample, other DNA sequences code for this CDR3. The chain uses TRBV7-9 and TRBJ1-2; D call uncertain. The CDR3 has 11 amino acids. Germline loops: CDR1 SEHNR, CDR2 FQNEAQ (reference sequence). Trimming removed 5 bases at V and 5 bases at J, with 6 bases between. The CDR3 DNA is TGTGCCAGCAGCCGAGCTTATGGCTACACCTTC. This codes for CASSRAYGYTF.

The chain carries TRBV29-1 and TRBJ2-2, with no clear D. CDR3 length equals 14 residues. The V gene's germline CDR1 is SQVTM and CDR2 ANQGSEA. Trimming took off 3 bases at V and 1 base at J, with 9 bases between the two ends. CDR3 protein: CSVEQRRNTGELFF. The CDR3, as DNA: TGCAGCGTTGAGCAACGTAGGAACACCGGGGAGCTGTTTTTT.

The V gene is TRBV9, the J gene TRBJ2-1, with D perhaps matching TRBD2 (6 bases). The germline V and J ends were trimmed by 1 base and 8 bases, with 10 bases remaining between them. Germline assignment: CDR1 SGDLS and CDR2 YYNGEE. CDR3 length: 13 amino acids. CDR3 sequence (DNA): TGTGCCAGCAGCGTAATGATAGCGGATGAGCAGTTCTTC. Amino acid sequence: CASSVMIADEQFF.

With respect to this clone: Other DNA variants within this sample encode the same CDR3. V usage is TRBV10-3 and J usage is TRBJ2-3; D is uncertain. The V end was cut by 4 bases, the J end by 4 bases, with 9 bases between. The CDR3 consists of 13 residues. CDR1 is ENHRY and CDR2 is SYGVKD in the germline V gene. CDR3 region: CAISVVSADTQYF. Written as DNA, the CDR3 is TGTGCCATCAGTGTCGTCAGCGCAGATACGCAGTATTTT.